This T cell receptor (beta chain) was identified during a study of T-cell reconstitution after alpha-beta-depleted transplantation in children. Study-wide points: About two months after transplant, alpha-beta T cells reportedly came from several hundred expanded graft clones. At the one-year point after transplant, T-cell counts and TCRbeta diversity were found to come mostly from T cells that had been newly produced.

Unique molecular identifiers were incorporated when the TCRbeta library was constructed. One entry per CDR3 protein, called by TCRdb with MiXCR from the PCR reads. The table records 70,000 to 95,000 distinct CDR3 sequences, about a sixth of them present only once. V gave up 5 bases and J gave up 6 bases; unmatched junction bases: 6. Germline V CDR1 and CDR2: MGHDK, SYGVNS. There are 15 residues in the CDR3. With regard to this clonotype: Its antigen remains unidentified.

The V call is TRBV25-1, the J call TRBJ2-1, with TRBD1 identical over 11 bases. The sequences come from PBMCs, mostly from graft donor cells, collected 360 days after TCRalphabeta/CD19-depleted stem cell transplant. The TCR was taken from a male patient between 2 and 9 years old who had a stem cell transplant for acute lymphoblastic leukemia, so the T cells may come from the graft donor. The CDR3 loop is CASSTPGTGGNEQFF. The CDR3 coding sequence is TGTGCCAGCAGTACCCCCGGGACAGGGGGCAATGAGCAGTTCTTC.